The next 20 T cell receptor beta chains were all read from a single sample in a study of blood T cell repertoires in COVID-19. Data came from immunoSEQ multiplex PCR; TCRdb stores just in-frame clones and leaves some out. Among a few hundred thousand clones listed, approximately 81% were seen once. Specimen: PBMCs or T cells enriched from blood (not recorded which). The source is a woman aged 50 to 60 who had been exposed to COVID-19.

The gene calls are TRBV29-1 and TRBJ2-1; 7 positions match TRBD1. The V gene's germline CDR1 is SQVTM and CDR2 ANQGSEA. V dropped 8 bases and J dropped 12; count of bases not matched to a gene: 16. CDR3 length equals 13 residues. DNA for the CDR3: TGCAGCTTCAGCCCCGGGACAGTAGTAGGGCAGTTCTTC. Amino acid sequence: CSFSPGTVVGQFF.

This chain links TRBV12-3 or TRBV12-4 with TRBJ2-5, with a possible D match to TRBD2 (5 bases). Between the trimmed V and J ends, which lost 3 bases and 6 bases, there was a span of 8 bases. CDR3 length: 12 residues. The CDR3 is CASSFAGKTQYF. The CDR3 nucleotides read TGTGCCAGCAGTTTCGCCGGGAAGACCCAGTACTTC.

The table lists this clone with a few counts. V and J are TRBV12-3 or TRBV12-4 and TRBJ1-5, with D unresolved. The V and J ends lost 2 bases and 3 bases respectively, with 2 bases between them. This CDR3 region has 12 residues. In DNA form, the CDR3 reads TGTGCCAGCAGTTTACTCAATCAGCCCCAGCATTTT. Amino acid sequence: CASSLLNQPQHF.

The chain recombines TRBV5-6 with TRBJ1-3, with TRBD1 matching over 9 bases. The germline gives CDR1 SGHDT, CDR2 YYEEEE. V shed 1 base and J 4 bases; nucleotides not matched to a gene: 6. The length of the CDR3 is 16 residues. CDR3 in amino acids: CASSLTGGASGNTIYF. As DNA, the CDR3 is TGTGCCAGCAGCTTGACAGGGGGCGCGTCCGGAAACACCATATATTTT.

The rearrangement links TRBV19 to TRBJ1-1, with no clear D. The CDR3 covers 14 residues. V was shortened by 4 bases and J by 0 bases, with 9 bases between the two germline ends. CDR1 and CDR2 (germline): LNHDA, SQIVND (reference sequence). This CDR3 is CASSKNGMNTEAFF. The CDR3 DNA reads as TGTGCCAGTAGTAAGAACGGGATGAACACTGAAGCTTTCTTT.

This sequence joins TRBV6-5 and TRBJ1-2; the match to TRBD1 covers 7 bases. Trimming removed 6 bases from V and 2 bases from J; junction bases left unmatched: 3. There are 13 residues in the CDR3. Germline values: CDR1 MNHEY, CDR2 SVGAGI. CDR3 protein: CASRETGNYGYTF. The DNA of the CDR3 is TGTGCCAGCAGAGAGACAGGGAACTATGGCTACACCTTC.

The gene calls are TRBV19 and TRBJ2-2; D is perhaps TRBD2 (6 bases). V gave up 5 bases and J gave up 4 bases, with 11 bases separating them. Germline values: CDR1 LNHDA, CDR2 SQIVND (reference sequence). The CDR3 loop spans 14 amino acids. CDR3 coding DNA: TGTGCCAGTAGTGTAAAAGCGGGCACCGGGGAGCTGTTTTTT. Translation gives CASSVKAGTGELFF.

The chain is built from TRBV6-5 and TRBJ1-2; D gene ambiguous. The CDR3 sequence is 13 residues long. Deletions cut 5 bases from V and 13 bases from J, with 20 bases between. Germline V gene lookup returns CDR1 MNHEY and CDR2 SVGAGI. The CDR3 region is CASSPGPRSSRTF. The DNA for the CDR3 is TGTGCCAGCAGTCCCGGTCCCCGGAGCTCCCGCACCTTC.

The chain employs TRBV24-1 and TRBJ1-2; D is ambiguous. Germline V lookup: CDR1 KGHDR, CDR2 SFDVKD. V gave up 1 base and J gave up 3 bases, with 8 bases separating them. This CDR3 has 14 residues. The CDR3 loop is CATSDLRRDYGYTF. CDR3 DNA sequence: TGTGCCACCAGTGATTTAAGGCGGGACTATGGCTACACCTTC.

This rearrangement joins TRBV14 to TRBJ1-5; D unclear. V was cut by 4 bases and J by 4 bases, with 11 bases left in between. The CDR3 length is 14 residues. Germline-derived CDR1 and CDR2 are SGHDN and FVKESK. Written as DNA, the CDR3 is TGTGCCAGCAGCCCTCTCGGTGTGAATCAGCCCCAGCATTTT. This translates into CASSPLGVNQPQHF.

The chain links TRBV27 to TRBJ1-1, with D possibly matching TRBD1 (6 bases). The germline V gene has CDR1 MNHEY and CDR2 SMNVEV (reference sequence). The CDR3 length is 15 residues. Trimming took 7 bases from V and 5 from J, leaving 20 bases between them. CDR3 loop: CASIPTGGAWTEAFF. The CDR3 DNA reads TGTGCCAGCATCCCGACGGGGGGCGCGTGGACTGAAGCTTTCTTT.

The gene calls are TRBV6-1 and TRBJ1-1; the D is unclear. Germline V gives CDR1 MNHNS, CDR2 SASEGT. Trimming cost V 1 base and J 11 bases, with 11 bases left between them. This CDR3 has 12 amino acids. CDR3 coding DNA: TGTGCCAGCAGTGAAGGGTGGTATAGCGCTTTCTTT. It codes for CASSEGWYSAFF.

The chain recombines TRBV10-3 with TRBJ1-2, with 8 bases aligning to TRBD1. The V gene end was trimmed by 6 bases and the J gene end by 4 bases; junction bases not matched to a gene: 4. CDR1 is ENHRY, CDR2 SYGVKD, per germline. This CDR3 spans 13 amino acids. CDR3 coding DNA: TGTGCCATCAGAACCGGGACAGGCTATGGCTACACCTTC. As protein: CAIRTGTGYGYTF.

This clone showed up just once. The chain carries TRBV29-1 and TRBJ1-4; D uncertain. Deletions cut 7 bases from V and 8 bases from J, with 11 bases between. Germline V CDR1 and CDR2: SQVTM, ANQGSEA. The CDR3 totals 11 residues. The CDR3 nucleotides read TGCAGCGGAAAAGGAGGGGAAAAACTGTTTTTT. Translating it yields CSGKGGEKLFF.

V gene TRBV14 combines with J gene TRBJ2-1, with TRBD2 identical over 9 bases. The CDR3 extends over 14 amino acids. Germline V lookup: CDR1 SGHDN, CDR2 FVKESK. V gave up 5 bases and J gave up 4 bases; unmatched junction bases: 3. As DNA, the CDR3 is TGTGCCAGCAGCACCCTAGCGGGGTACAATGAGCAGTTCTTC. Translating it yields CASSTLAGYNEQFF.

This rearrangement joins TRBV6-5 to TRBJ2-3; D might be TRBD2 (6 bases). Trimming shortened V by 8 bases and J by 3 bases, and 15 bases separated the two germline ends. There are 14 residues in the CDR3. Germline CDR1 and CDR2: MNHEY and SVGAGI. CDR3 in amino acids: CASSAARGTDTQYF. Here the CDR3 DNA reads TGTGCCAGCTCTGCCGCCCGGGGGACAGATACGCAGTATTTT.

The chain combines TRBV3-1 (or the pseudogene TRBV3-2) with TRBJ1-4, with 9 positions matching TRBD1. V shed 1 base and J 7 bases; nucleotides not matched to a gene: 13. Germline V CDR1 and CDR2: LGHDT, YNNKEL (reference sequence). The CDR3 runs to 18 residues. The CDR3 is CASSQAFGTGLIIEKLFF. The CDR3 DNA is TGTGCCAGCAGCCAAGCCTTCGGGACAGGGCTAATAATTGAAAAACTGTTTTTT.

Only a few counts were recorded for this clone. The J gene is TRBJ2-7, the V gene TRBV6-7, with 7 bases identical to TRBD1. TRBV6-7 is designated an ORF whose function remains uncertain. V trimming: 0 bases; J trimming: 5 bases; junction bases outside the gene matches: 10. The CDR3 loop spans 16 amino acids. CDR3 amino acids: CASSYSPDRDGDEQYF. The CDR3 DNA reads TGTGCCAGCAGTTACTCCCCCGACAGGGATGGTGACGAGCAGTACTTC.

This clone was counted once. The CDR3 region has the DNA TGTGCCAGCACCTATCTCCCGAGTGGGCAAGTTTCTGAAGCTTTCTTT. The encoded protein is CASTYLPSGQVSEAFF. This chain connects TRBV5-5 to TRBJ1-1; D is unclear. Germline CDR1 SGHKS, CDR2 YYEKEE (reference sequence). Trimming cost V 6 bases and J 6 bases, with 24 bases left between them. This CDR3 spans 16 amino acids.

The chain links TRBV9 to TRBJ1-1; 10 bases line up with TRBD1. The CDR3 is 16 residues long. CDR1 and CDR2 from the germline V gene are SGDLS and YYNGEE. Germline trimming cut 0 bases from V and 6 bases from J; bases unmatched to any gene: 8. The CDR3 reads CASSVAPGTGAAEAFF. CDR3 DNA sequence: TGTGCCAGCAGCGTAGCCCCCGGGACAGGGGCGGCTGAAGCTTTCTTT.